This TCR beta chain was recorded in a study of blood T cell repertoires in COVID-19 (dated by TCRdb to about 2020). Context from the whole study: The collaborator samples originated in the United States, Italy and Spain and spanned the acute and convalescent phases of COVID-19. A de-identified subject ID, COVID-19 status, age in years and sex were almost always included in the sample metadata. Where available, HLA class I and class II types were obtained from metadata supplied by the sample provider rather than from assay-based typing. The material from the prospective study consisted of cDNA or gDNA derived from T cells, B-cell-depleted T cells, or PBMCs. The repertoires were made available in a free public database intended to serve as a resource for research on the immune response to SARS-CoV-2. The dataset comprised deeply sampled blood TCRbeta repertoires from subjects exposed to, actively infected with, or recovered from COVID-19. The samples were drawn from the first 160 participants of the ongoing ImmuneRACE study and from 1,254 subjects provided by 6 global collaborators. Here is what the overall study found, with its caveats: The quantity of clinical and demographic metadata differed by source and by participant and was supplied without curation.

Samples from volunteer blood donors who had recovered from COVID-19 were contributed by a second Seattle source. Collaborating institutions collected whole blood in K2EDTA tubes following their own protocols. For TCRbeta analysis, collaborators shipped samples in one of three forms: frozen whole blood, isolated PBMCs, or DNA extracted from either of those sample types. The CDR3 holds 18 amino acids from the cysteine to the phenylalanine. This entry keeps only the CDR3 DNA: 54 bases, framed from base 1. V loses 0 bases at its end and J loses 2 bases; junction bases beyond the gene matches: 6. The germline V gene sets CDR1 to SGHRS and CDR2 to YFSETQ. The immunoSEQ Assay, a bias-controlled multiplex PCR, was used to amplify TCRbeta CDR3 regions from genomic DNA. Per the source publication's procedure: The number of nucleated cells in each sample was estimated by amplification of reference gene primers within the assay. To quantify the absolute abundance of each unique TCRbeta CDR3 rearrangement, sequence reads were collapsed and filtered. For each sample, productive Simpson clonality was calculated as the square root of Simpson's diversity index over productive rearrangements. TCRdb stores this immuneACCESS table with in-frame sequences only. Part of the clones is absent; in the studies checked, under half of the shortfall reflects unresolved V genes, and no reason is known for the rest. For V, J and clone size, that table is used; D and trimming come from the DNA. This sample gives under 300,000 clones in total; around 89% of them show up just once. The ten largest clones take up 0.99% of the sample.

A word on this clone: It lacks a known antigen. No base qualities exist here, and no much larger clone lies one base off it.

The receptor was derived from a woman in her thirties or forties who had recovered from COVID-19. Sequencing was done on a sample of peripheral blood. The receptor chain draws on TRBV5-1 and TRBJ2-3; TRBD2 matches 13 bases in the middle. The CDR3 amino acid sequence is: CASSLGLTSGRTTDTQYF. The nucleotide sequence is TGCGCCAGCAGCTTGGGACTGACTAGCGGGAGGACCACAGATACGCAGTATTTT.